A single sample is the source of the 9 T cell receptor beta chains below, sequenced in a study of neoadjuvant anti-PD-1 for oral cavity cancer (dated by TCRdb to the early 2020s). Taken with the paper, the label for time point translates to: after neoadjuvant nivolumab, at surgical resection. Library preparation was by the immunoSEQ multiplex PCR assay. This immuneACCESS table, as held by TCRdb, lists in-frame sequences with V and J called but not all clones. Of the missing ones, under half trace to an unresolved V gene in checked studies; the others have no known cause. The sample table shows thousands of clones, and more than 70% are seen once. Under 4.5% of the sample is in the top ten clones. Sequences were derived from PBMCs, sampled after nivolumab (anti-PD-1) treatment. The receptors derive from a person aged 40 to 85 with oral cavity squamous cell carcinoma.

The chain has TRBV19 and TRBJ1-1, with a tentative D call TRBD1 (5 bases). This CDR3 comprises 15 residues. The V end was cut by 1 base, the J end by 2 bases, with 11 bases between. Germline loops: CDR1 LNHDA, CDR2 SQIVND (reference sequence). This CDR3 reads CASSIVQGVNTEAFF. As DNA, the CDR3 is TGTGCCAGTAGTATAGTACAAGGGGTTAACACTGAAGCTTTCTTT.

The rearrangement uses TRBV19 and TRBJ2-7; D is perhaps TRBD1 (6 bases). The CDR3 has 15 amino acids. Trimming left V 3 bases short and J 4 bases short, with 16 bases between. Germline values: CDR1 LNHDA, CDR2 SQIVND (reference sequence). The CDR3 protein is CASSMALDTGYEQYF. The CDR3 DNA follows: TGTGCCAGTAGTATGGCCCTCGACACAGGGTACGAGCAGTACTTC.

The CDR3 DNA reads TGTGCCAGCAGTTACTCGAGAGGGTCAGAGACCCAGTACTTC. Amino acid sequence: CASSYSRGSETQYF. V usage is TRBV6-5 and J usage is TRBJ2-5; D may be TRBD2 (5 bases). Germline CDR1 and CDR2: MNHEY and SVGAGI. CDR3 length: 14 amino acids. The ends were cut back, 0 bases at V and 4 bases at J, with 9 bases in the middle.

The chain uses TRBV28 and TRBJ1-2; the D gene is possibly TRBD1 (5 bases). This CDR3 comprises 15 residues. CDR1 is MDHEN, CDR2 SYDVKM, per germline. Deletions cut 6 bases from V and 8 bases from J, with 22 bases between. CDR3 amino acids: CASSPPGVEVWGYTF. The CDR3 DNA is TGTGCCAGCAGCCCCCCGGGGGTGGAGGTTTGGGGCTACACCTTC.

The chain joins TRBV30 to TRBJ2-1; 7 bases map to TRBD2. The ends lost 3 bases at V and 4 bases at J; junction bases unmatched: 6. Germline V gene sequence: CDR1 GTSNPN, CDR2 SVGIG (reference sequence). The CDR3 has 14 residues. The CDR3 spells CAWRAPGGYNEQFF. The DNA of the CDR3 is TGTGCCTGGAGGGCTCCGGGGGGATACAATGAGCAGTTCTTC.

This clone was picked up a small number of times. This rearrangement joins TRBV29-1 to TRBJ2-2; no reliable D call. V lost 1 base and J lost 3, with 6 bases in between. The CDR3 covers 13 residues. CDR1 is SQVTM, CDR2 ANQGSEA, per germline. CDR3 sequence: CSVEAGYTGELFF. CDR3 coding DNA: TGCAGCGTTGAAGCGGGTTACACCGGGGAGCTGTTTTTT.

The V and J genes are TRBV5-1 and TRBJ1-1; 8 bases fit TRBD1. CDR1 and CDR2 from the germline V gene are SGHRS and YFSETQ. V shed 2 bases, J shed 1 base, and the junction held 7 bases outside the gene matches. The CDR3 totals 16 residues. The CDR3 DNA follows: TGCGCCAGCAGCTTTGCCCACAGGGGGAAGAACACTGAAGCTTTCTTT. Amino acid sequence: CASSFAHRGKNTEAFF.

This chain uses TRBV19 with TRBJ2-2, with TRBD1 identical over 7 bases. The CDR3 has 15 residues. Trimming at V came to 4 bases and at J to 1 base, leaving 3 bases not matched to a gene. From germline, CDR1 is LNHDA and CDR2 SQIVND (reference sequence). The CDR3 loop is CASSTRTGNTGELFF. CDR3 coding DNA: TGTGCCAGTAGTACTCGGACAGGGAACACCGGGGAGCTGTTTTTT.

This chain links TRBV7-2 with TRBJ1-6; unclear D gene. There are 14 residues in the CDR3. With 2 bases removed from V and 10 bases from J, the gap between germline ends came to 12 bases. The germline gives CDR1 SGHTA, CDR2 FQGNSA. This CDR3 is CASSLRGEGSPLHF. The CDR3 region has the DNA TGTGCCAGCAGCTTACGGGGAGAAGGCTCACCCCTCCACTTT.